This passage covers 27 T cell receptor beta chains from one sample sequenced in a study of blood T cell repertoires in COVID-19. TCRdb's copy holds only in-frame clones and misses some; the assay was immunoSEQ multiplex PCR. The repertoire holds 250,000 to 350,000 clones, 88% seen once, with roughly 2% in the top ten. Sequencing used PBMCs or T cells enriched from blood (not recorded which). The receptors were sampled from a woman aged 55-70 years in a cohort exposed to, infected with or recovered from COVID-19 (not recorded which).

The chain couples TRBV5-1 to TRBJ2-5, with D tentatively TRBD1 (5 bases). Trimming pared 3 bases from V and 4 bases from J, leaving 16 bases between. From germline, CDR1 is SGHRS and CDR2 YFSETQ. The CDR3 consists of 15 residues. The chain's CDR3 is CASSWAGSRGETQYF. CDR3 DNA sequence: TGCGCCAGCAGCTGGGCCGGCTCAAGGGGAGAGACCCAGTACTTC.

This chain joins TRBV9 and TRBJ2-7; 7 bases align to TRBD2. The J segment lost 1 base and the V segment lost 0 bases, leaving 1 base of the junction unmatched. This CDR3 has 14 residues. Germline V gene lookup returns CDR1 SGDLS and CDR2 YYNGEE. The CDR3 reads CASSVGEGSYEQYF. In DNA form, the CDR3 reads TGTGCCAGCAGCGTAGGGGAGGGTTCCTACGAGCAGTACTTC. The full variable domain, with the rest looked up from reference TRBV9 and TRBJ2-7, is DSGVTQTPKHLITATGQRVTLRCSPRSGDLSVYWYQQSLDQGLQFLIQYYNGEERAKGNILERFSAQQFPDLHSELNLSSLELGDSALYFCASSVGEGSYEQYFGPGTRLTVT.

On this clone itself: The sample contains more than one DNA sequence encoding this CDR3. The J gene is TRBJ2-5, the V gene TRBV5-4, with D perhaps matching TRBD1 (6 bases). Germline CDR1 SGHNT, CDR2 YYREEE (reference sequence). V lost 3 bases to trimming and J lost 1 base, with 10 bases between them. CDR3 length: 14 residues. CDR3: CASSSGTSQETQYF. The CDR3, as DNA: TGTGCCAGCAGCTCAGGGACATCCCAAGAGACCCAGTACTTC.

The rearrangement uses TRBV7-2 and TRBJ2-3; the match to TRBD2 covers 14 bases. Germline assignment: CDR1 SGHTA and CDR2 FQGNSA. Trimming removed 5 bases from V and 7 bases from J; junction bases left unmatched: 8. This CDR3 region has 16 residues. The CDR3 loop is CASSQGLAGGVHTQYF. The CDR3 DNA reads TGTGCCAGCAGCCAAGGACTAGCGGGAGGAGTGCATACGCAGTATTTT.

The chain links TRBV6-6 to TRBJ2-5; 9 bases line up with TRBD1. The junction had 7 bases not matched to a gene; V was cut back by 6 bases and J by 5 bases. The length of the CDR3 is 14 residues. Germline-derived CDR1 and CDR2 are MNHNY and SVGAGI (reference sequence). This chain's CDR3 is CASRGTGLWETQYF. The CDR3 coding sequence is TGTGCCAGCAGAGGGACAGGGTTATGGGAGACCCAGTACTTC.

The chain is built from TRBV12-3 or TRBV12-4 and TRBJ1-2; TRBD1 matches 7 bases. V shed 3 bases, J shed 7 bases, and the junction held 5 bases outside the gene matches. The CDR3 runs 13 residues. The chain's CDR3 is CASSFYRGSGYTF. The DNA for the CDR3 is TGTGCCAGCAGTTTTTACAGGGGCTCTGGCTACACCTTC.

V usage is TRBV5-1 and J usage is TRBJ2-2; 7 positions match TRBD1. Per the germline V gene, CDR1 is SGHRS and CDR2 is YFSETQ. CDR3 length: 17 residues. The V segment lost 4 bases and the J segment 3 bases; nucleotides outside the gene matches: 12. CDR3 amino acids: CASSPRPQGEYTGELFF. CDR3 sequence (DNA): TGCGCCAGCAGCCCCCGTCCTCAGGGGGAATACACCGGGGAGCTGTTTTTT.

The chain couples TRBV7-2 to TRBJ2-2; 10 nucleotides match TRBD1. V shed 1 base and J 6 bases; nucleotides not matched to a gene: 2. The CDR3 runs to 15 residues. Per germline, CDR1 SGHTA and CDR2 FQGNSA. DNA for the CDR3: TGTGCCAGCAGCTTAGGGACAGGGGGGGCCGGGGAGCTGTTTTTT. Translating gives CASSLGTGGAGELFF.

There are a few counts of this clone. V is TRBV27 and J is TRBJ1-4; D not certain. Trimming pared 2 bases from V and 1 base from J, leaving 11 bases between. The CDR3 is 16 amino acids. CDR1 and CDR2 from the germline V gene are MNHEY and SMNVEV (reference sequence). CDR3 residues: CASSLRQVGTNEKLFF. CDR3 DNA sequence: TGTGCCAGCAGTTTACGCCAGGTGGGAACTAATGAAAAACTGTTTTTT.

The V call is TRBV2, the J call TRBJ1-2; 11 nucleotides agree with TRBD1. The CDR3 extends over 14 amino acids. Germline V lookup: CDR1 SNHLY, CDR2 FYNNEI. V dropped 6 bases and J dropped 5; count of bases not matched to a gene: 5. The DNA of the CDR3 is TGTGCCAGCAGGCCCGGGACAGGGGGATATGGCTACACCTTC. Protein product: CASRPGTGGYGYTF.

J is TRBJ2-2 and V is TRBV25-1; possible D gene TRBD2, 6 bases. The CDR3 sequence is 12 residues long. The germline gives CDR1 MGHDK, CDR2 SYGVNS. Trimming pared 7 bases from V and 6 bases from J, leaving 9 bases between. CDR3 bases: TGTGCCAGCAACGGGGGATCCGGGGAGCTGTTTTTT. Protein product: CASNGGSGELFF. Combining the CDR3 with reference TRBV25-1 and TRBJ2-2 gives the whole variable domain EADIYQTPRYLVIGTGKKITLECSQTMGHDKMYWYQQDPGMELHLIHYSYGVNSTEKGDLSSESTVSRIRTEHFPLTLESARPSHTSQYLCASNGGSGELFFGEGSRLTVL.

The J gene is TRBJ2-7, the V gene TRBV29-1; 8 nucleotides agree with TRBD2. V shed 5 bases, J shed 2 bases, and the junction held 5 bases outside the gene matches. The germline gives CDR1 SQVTM, CDR2 ANQGSEA. This CDR3 has 13 residues. CDR3 DNA sequence: TGCAGCGTTTATAGCGGGAATCCCTACGAGCAGTACTTC. Its translation is CSVYSGNPYEQYF.

The chain joins TRBV7-3 to TRBJ2-1; perhaps TRBD2 as D (5 bases). CDR3 length: 15 amino acids. V lost 3 bases, J lost 5 bases, and 14 bases lay in between. The germline CDR1 and CDR2 sequences are SGHTA and FQGTGA. The CDR3 DNA reads as TGTGCCAGCAGCTTTACGCTCAGGAGGAACAATGAGCAGTTCTTC. Its translation: CASSFTLRRNNEQFF.

The CDR3 DNA is TGTGCCAGCAGTTCATCCGTTCAGGGGATCCCCTTTCGCAATCAGCCCCAGCATTTT. Its protein is CASSSSVQGIPFRNQPQHF. The chain employs TRBV28 and TRBJ1-5, with D perhaps matching TRBD1 (6 bases). CDR1 is MDHEN and CDR2 is SYDVKM in the germline V gene. The CDR3 contains 19 residues. V shed 4 bases and J shed 2 bases, with 24 bases lying between them.

CDR3: CASSYFRQGEAFF. The CDR3 DNA reads TGTGCCAGCAGTTACTTCCGACAGGGCGAAGCTTTCTTT. The chain uses TRBV6-2 or TRBV6-3 and TRBJ1-1; TRBD1 matches 7 bases. Germline CDR1 and CDR2: MNHEY and SVGEGT. The CDR3 loop spans 13 amino acids. The V gene end was trimmed by 1 base and the J gene end by 8 bases; junction bases not matched to a gene: 4.

The CDR3 loop is CASSPRTGGTEAFF. In DNA, the CDR3 is TGTGCCAGCAGTCCCCGTACAGGGGGGACTGAAGCTTTCTTT. This sequence joins TRBV6-5 and TRBJ1-1; 8 nucleotides agree with TRBD1. The germline gives CDR1 MNHEY, CDR2 SVGAGI. The ends lost 5 bases at V and 5 bases at J; junction bases unmatched: 7. The CDR3 is 14 residues long.

CDR3 DNA: TGTGCCAGCAGCCGGGTCAACACAGATACGCAGTATTTT. The encoded protein is CASSRVNTDTQYF. The V and J genes are TRBV7-3 and TRBJ2-3; D is ambiguous. There are 13 residues in the CDR3. Trimming left V 5 bases short and J 2 bases short, with 8 bases between. Germline V gene sequence: CDR1 SGHTA, CDR2 FQGTGA.

The chain combines TRBV4-1 with TRBJ1-1, with TRBD1 matching over 7 bases. Trimming took 2 bases from V and 2 from J; bases not matched to a gene: 5. The CDR3 loop spans 15 amino acids. Germline V gene sequence: CDR1 MGHRA, CDR2 YSYEKL. CDR3 nucleotide sequence: TGCGCCAGCAGCCAATTATCAGGGGGAAACACTGAAGCTTTCTTT. Translating gives CASSQLSGGNTEAFF.

The chain recombines TRBV5-1 with TRBJ2-7, with TRBD1 matching 8 bases. This CDR3 is 16 amino acids long. Per germline, CDR1 SGHRS and CDR2 YFSETQ. The V gene end was trimmed by 4 bases and the J gene end by 7 bases; junction bases not matched to a gene: 16. CDR3 protein: CASSQGQGPSTLEQYF. The CDR3 coding sequence is TGCGCCAGCAGCCAAGGACAGGGCCCCTCAACCTTGGAGCAGTACTTC. Variable domain in full (rest from reference TRBV5-1 and TRBJ2-7): KAGVTQTPRYLIKTRGQQVTLSCSPISGHRSVSWYQQTPGQGLQFLFEYFSETQRNKGNFPGRFSGRQFSNSRSEMNVSTLELGDSALYLCASSQGQGPSTLEQYFGPGTRLTVT.

In this sample, this clone turned up once. The rearrangement links TRBV27 to TRBJ1-4, with 7 bases identical to TRBD1. The CDR3 contains 15 residues. CDR1 and CDR2 (germline): MNHEY, SMNVEV (reference sequence). Trimming took 2 bases from V and 8 from J; bases not matched to a gene: 8. DNA of the CDR3: TGTGCCAGCAGTTTAGTCCGGACAGGAGTCGAAAAACTGTTTTTT. It encodes CASSLVRTGVEKLFF. The whole variable domain, remainder taken from reference TRBV27 and TRBJ1-4, is EAQVTQNPRYLITVTGKKLTVTCSQNMNHEYMSWYRQDPGLGLRQIYYSMNVEVTDKGDVPEGYKVSRKEKRNFPLILESPSPNQTSLYFCASSLVRTGVEKLFFGSGTQLSVL.

This chain uses TRBV5-6 with TRBJ1-3; no clear D gene. There are 15 residues in the CDR3. Looked up from germline, CDR1 is SGHDT and CDR2 is YYEEEE. The ends were cut back, 7 bases at V and 0 bases at J, with 14 bases in the middle. CDR3 coding DNA: TGTGCCAGCGCGCCTCGCACCCTCTCTGGAAACACCATATATTTT. This sequence encodes CASAPRTLSGNTIYF.

This chain links TRBV6-1 with TRBJ2-5; D is perhaps TRBD1 (6 bases). The CDR3 spans 14 residues. Germline V gives CDR1 MNHNS, CDR2 SASEGT. The V end lost 7 bases, the J end lost 3 bases, and 15 bases lay between the germline ends. The CDR3 loop is CASTPQWTEETQYF. In DNA form, the CDR3 reads TGTGCCAGCACCCCCCAATGGACAGAAGAGACCCAGTACTTC.

The CDR3 sequence: CASSYNQETQYF. In DNA form, the CDR3 reads TGTGCCAGCAGTTATAACCAAGAGACCCAGTACTTC. V and J are TRBV6-5 and TRBJ2-5, with D unclear. There are 12 residues in the CDR3. Trimming removed 3 bases at V and 0 bases at J, with 2 bases between. Germline V gives CDR1 MNHEY, CDR2 SVGAGI.

The chain is built from TRBV28 and TRBJ2-3, with D possibly TRBD2 on 6 matching bases. Trimming removed 6 bases from V and 0 bases from J, with 13 bases in between. The CDR3 extends over 15 amino acids. The germline V gene has CDR1 MDHEN and CDR2 SYDVKM. The CDR3, as DNA: TGTGCCAGCAGATCTCGCGGAGGGAGCACAGATACGCAGTATTTT. This sequence encodes CASRSRGGSTDTQYF.

The chain links TRBV7-2 to TRBJ2-7; 10 nucleotides match TRBD1. Trimming took 3 bases from V and 7 from J; bases not matched to a gene: 3. Germline lookup yields CDR1 SGHTA and CDR2 FQGNSA. This CDR3 is built from 13 residues. CDR3 protein: CASSFDRGREQYF. The CDR3, as DNA: TGTGCCAGCAGCTTTGACAGGGGGCGGGAGCAGTACTTC.

This sequence joins TRBV2 and TRBJ2-5; TRBD2 aligns across 12 bases. The V gene's germline CDR1 is SNHLY and CDR2 FYNNEI. V shed 1 base, J shed 3 bases, and the junction held 3 bases outside the gene matches. The CDR3 loop spans 16 amino acids. The CDR3 sequence: CASSEGTSGAKETQYF. The DNA of the CDR3 is TGTGCCAGCAGTGAAGGGACTAGCGGGGCAAAAGAGACCCAGTACTTC.

The chain uses TRBV7-3 and TRBJ2-7; no reliable D call. Germline CDR1 and CDR2: SGHTA and FQGTGA. This CDR3 has 13 amino acids. Between the trimmed V and J ends, which lost 2 bases and 1 base, there was a span of 6 bases. CDR3 in DNA: TGTGCCAGCAGCTTACGAGCTTCCTACGAGCAGTACTTC. This translates into CASSLRASYEQYF.